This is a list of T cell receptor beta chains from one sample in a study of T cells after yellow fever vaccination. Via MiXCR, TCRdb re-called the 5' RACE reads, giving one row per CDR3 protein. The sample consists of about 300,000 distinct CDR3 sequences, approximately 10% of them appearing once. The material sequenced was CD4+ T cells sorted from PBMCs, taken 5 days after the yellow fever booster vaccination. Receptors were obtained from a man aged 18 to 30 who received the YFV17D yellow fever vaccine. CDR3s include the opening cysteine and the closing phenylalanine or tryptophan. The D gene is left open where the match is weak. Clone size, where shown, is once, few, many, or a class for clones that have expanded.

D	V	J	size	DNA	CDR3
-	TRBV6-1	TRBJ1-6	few	TGTGCCAGCAGTGGATTCCTGGGGAACTATAATTCACCCCTCCACTTT	CASSGFLGNYNSPLHF
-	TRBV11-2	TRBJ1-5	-	TGTGCCAGCAGCTTAGAATCCGGGGGCGGGGGGCCCCAGCATTTT	CASSLESGGGGPQHF
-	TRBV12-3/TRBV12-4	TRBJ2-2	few	TGTGCCAGCAGTTTAAACCCCGGGGCGAGTATAGGGGAGCTGTTTTTT	CASSLNPGASIGELFF
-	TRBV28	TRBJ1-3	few	TGTGCCAGCGGCCCCGGGGGGACTGGAAACACCATATATTTT	CASGPGGTGNTIYF
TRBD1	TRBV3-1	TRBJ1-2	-	TGTGCCAGCGGAAGGGACAGGGGGGATGGCTACACCTTC	CASGRDRGDGYTF
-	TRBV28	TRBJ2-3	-	TGTGCCAGCAGCCCCCCGGGGTTTCAGTATTTT	CASSPPGFQYF
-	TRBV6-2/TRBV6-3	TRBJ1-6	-	TGTGCCAGCAGTTACTCAACTCTTTTGCCAGGGGATTCACCCCTCCACTTT	CASSYSTLLPGDSPLHF
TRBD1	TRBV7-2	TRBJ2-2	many	TGTGCCAGCAGCCCCGGGGACAGGGGACGAACCGGGGAGCTGTTTTTT	CASSPGDRGRTGELFF
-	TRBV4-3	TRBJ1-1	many	TGCGCCAGCAGCCCTAGCGGCGGTCGCAACACTGAAGCTTTCTTT	CASSPSGGRNTEAFF
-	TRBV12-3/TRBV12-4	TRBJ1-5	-	TGTGCCAGCAGGGGGGGGATCAATCAGCCCCAGCATTTT	CASRGGINQPQHF
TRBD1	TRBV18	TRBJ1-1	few	TGTGCCAGCTCACCGGCGGGACAGGCGGCGTGGAACACTGAAGCTTTCTTT	CASSPAGQAAWNTEAFF
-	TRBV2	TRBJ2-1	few	TGTGCCAGCAGTGGGCAAGATGGCGGTGAGCAGTTCTTC	CASSGQDGGEQFF
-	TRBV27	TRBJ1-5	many	TGTGCCAGCAGTTTATCGCGGGTTAGCAATCAGCCCCAGCATTTT	CASSLSRVSNQPQHF
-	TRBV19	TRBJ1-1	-	TGTGCCAGTCCGCTCCCGAGATTGAACACTGAAGCTTTCTTT	CASPLPRLNTEAFF
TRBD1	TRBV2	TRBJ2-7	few	TGTGCCAGCATCTTCGGACAGGGGCACTCCTACGAGCAGTACTTC	CASIFGQGHSYEQYF
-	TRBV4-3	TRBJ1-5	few	TGCGCCAGCAGCCCCAAGGACGGTAGCAATCAGCCCCAGCATTTT	CASSPKDGSNQPQHF
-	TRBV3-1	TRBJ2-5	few	TGTGCCAGCAGCCAACCCCCGGGGGAGACCCAGTACTTC	CASSQPPGETQYF
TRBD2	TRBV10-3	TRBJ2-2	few	TGTGCCATCAGGATAGCGGGGGGCGGCGACACCGGGGAGCTGTTTTTT	CAIRIAGGGDTGELFF
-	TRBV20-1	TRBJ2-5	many	TGCAGTGCTAGAGATGGGGCCAGGGTGCAAGAGACCCAGTACTTC	CSARDGARVQETQYF
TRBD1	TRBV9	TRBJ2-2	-	TGTGCCAGCAGGCCCACAGGGGGGAACACCGGGGAGCTGTTTTTT	CASRPTGGNTGELFF
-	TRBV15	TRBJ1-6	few	TGTGCCACCAGCGGGCCCCTAGCCGGGGCCCTCCACTTT	CATSGPLAGALHF
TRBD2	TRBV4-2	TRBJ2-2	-	TGTGCCAGCAGCCAACTAGCGGGGGGGCCCACCGGGGAGCTGTTTTTT	CASSQLAGGPTGELFF
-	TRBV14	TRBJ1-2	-	TGTGCCAGCAGCCAGGTCCGCCTCCCTAGGGGTGGCTACACCTTC	CASSQVRLPRGGYTF
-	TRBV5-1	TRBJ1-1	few	TGCGCCAGCAGCTCGCGAGGGACAAAGAACACTGAAGCTTTCTTT	CASSSRGTKNTEAFF
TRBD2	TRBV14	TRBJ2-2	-	TGTGCCAGCAGCCAGCCGGGGGGGGGCCTCGCCGGGGAGCTGTTTTTT	CASSQPGGGLAGELFF
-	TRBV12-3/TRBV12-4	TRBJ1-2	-	TGTGCCAGCAGTTTCGCAGGGTTTGAAGACTATGGCTACACCTTC	CASSFAGFEDYGYTF
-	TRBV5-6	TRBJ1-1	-	TGTGCCAGCACTCCCGGGGGAGGTCGGTGGACTGAAGCTTTCTTT	CASTPGGGRWTEAFF
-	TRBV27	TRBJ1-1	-	TGTGCCAGCAGTTTTTCTCTTTCCCTGGGGGAAGCTTTCTTT	CASSFSLSLGEAFF
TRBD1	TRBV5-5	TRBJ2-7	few	TGTGCCAGCAGCTTGCAGGACAGGGGGTCCGAGCAGTACTTC	CASSLQDRGSEQYF
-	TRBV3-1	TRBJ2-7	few	TGTGCCAGCAGCCAAGTGCAGAGTAGGGCGGCAAGCTCCTACGAGCAGTACTTC	CASSQVQSRAASSYEQYF
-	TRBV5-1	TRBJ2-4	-	TGCGCCAGCAGCCGATCTCTACGGGACCTCAGGAACATTCAGTACTTC	CASSRSLRDLRNIQYF
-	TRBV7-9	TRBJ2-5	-	TGTGCCAGCAGCTCGACCGGTGGGACGGGTAGAGAGACCCAGTACTTC	CASSSTGGTGRETQYF
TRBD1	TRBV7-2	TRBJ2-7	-	TGTGCCAGCAGCCGGGACAGGGGGGAAGAGCAGTACTTC	CASSRDRGEEQYF
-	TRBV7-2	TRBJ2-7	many	TGTGCCAGCAGCTATGACATACAGGGCCACGAGCAGTACTTC	CASSYDIQGHEQYF
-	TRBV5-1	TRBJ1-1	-	TGCGCCAGTACCCAGGGGCTTCACACTGAAGCTTTCTTT	CASTQGLHTEAFF
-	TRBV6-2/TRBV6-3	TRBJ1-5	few	TGTGCCAGCGCTCTGTCGGCGTACCAGCCCCAGCATTTT	CASALSAYQPQHF
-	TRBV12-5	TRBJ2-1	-	TGTGCTAGTGGTTTTGGATCGGCCTACAATGAGCAGTTCTTC	CASGFGSAYNEQFF
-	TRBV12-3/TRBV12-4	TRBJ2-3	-	TGTGCCAGCAGTTTAGCCTGGCAGGCGGGAATCACAGATACGCAGTATTTT	CASSLAWQAGITDTQYF
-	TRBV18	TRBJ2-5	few	TGTGCCAGCTCACCCCTGACCGCTCAAGAGACCCAGTACTTC	CASSPLTAQETQYF
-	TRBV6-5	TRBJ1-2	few	TGTGCCAGCAGTTACATACGTAGTGGGGGAGGCTACACCTTC	CASSYIRSGGGYTF